The 27 T cell receptor beta chains given below trace back to one sample, sequenced in a study of shared clonotypes between healthy human individuals. Here immunoSEQ multiplex PCR was the method, and the copy in TCRdb shows in-frame clones only, minus some. The data contain approximately 440,000 clones, 75% to 80% of them singletons. The sample taken for sequencing was PBMCs. These receptors originate from a woman aged 40 to 50 in good health. Some clones in this sample may be carry-over from other donors' samples.

This chain links TRBV28 with TRBJ2-6; D not resolved. This CDR3 is built from 13 residues. V dropped 9 bases and J dropped 4 bases, with 10 bases sitting between them. The germline CDR1 and CDR2 sequences are MDHEN and SYDVKM. CDR3 loop: CASLESGANVLTF. In DNA, the CDR3 is TGTGCCAGTCTTGAATCAGGGGCCAACGTCCTGACTTTC.

This clone came up once. The rearrangement joins TRBV18 to TRBJ1-2; 9 nucleotides agree with TRBD1. The length of the CDR3 is 16 residues. Germline V gene lookup returns CDR1 KGHSH and CDR2 LQKENI. The V segment lost 6 bases and the J segment 0 bases; nucleotides outside the gene matches: 8. CDR3 region: CASSSTGGDTNYGYTF. CDR3 sequence (DNA): TGTGCCAGCTCGTCGACAGGGGGTGACACTAACTATGGCTACACCTTC.

The chain couples TRBV7-8 to TRBJ2-1, with TRBD2 identical over 8 bases. The CDR3 contains 15 residues. V shed 3 bases and J 5 bases; nucleotides not matched to a gene: 6. CDR1 and CDR2 from the germline V gene are SGHVS and FQNEAQ. CDR3 residues: CASSFRTSGHNEQFF. In DNA form, the CDR3 reads TGTGCCAGCAGCTTCAGAACTAGCGGACACAATGAGCAGTTCTTC.

As regards this clone: A far larger clone lies a single base away; this is likely a read error. V and J are TRBV6-5 and TRBJ1-5, with a tentative D call TRBD1 (5 bases). The CDR3 covers 14 residues. Germline V gene data show CDR1 as MNHEY and CDR2 as SVGAGI. V lost 5 bases and J 3 bases, leaving 11 bases between the germline ends. The CDR3 bases are TGTGCCAGCAGTCCGGGACCGAACAATCAGCCCCAGCATTTT. It is translated as CASSPGPNNQPQHF.

This sequence joins TRBV2 and TRBJ1-3; D gene uncertain. V was shortened by 6 bases and J by 0 bases, with 12 bases between the two germline ends. The CDR3 is 15 residues long. Germline V gene lookup returns CDR1 SNHLY and CDR2 FYNNEI. CDR3 DNA sequence: TGTGCCAGCAGGGCAGACCGACTCTCTGGAAACACCATATATTTT. The encoded protein is CASRADRLSGNTIYF.

This clone has just one count. This rearrangement joins TRBV5-1 to TRBJ2-7, with 8 bases that match TRBD1. This CDR3 region has 14 residues. After removal of 4 bases from V and 5 bases from J, the junction contained 8 bases not matched to a gene. CDR1 and CDR2 (germline): SGHRS, YFSETQ. DNA for the CDR3: TGCGCCAGCAGCCCGACCGACAGGGGCGACGAGCAGTACTTC. Residues: CASSPTDRGDEQYF.

The chain employs TRBV6-5 and TRBJ2-2, with a possible D match to TRBD1 (6 bases). V lost 7 bases, J lost 4 bases, and 13 bases lay in between. Germline V gene data show CDR1 as MNHEY and CDR2 as SVGAGI. This CDR3 is 14 amino acids long. The CDR3 loop reads CASTKRGGTGELFF. The DNA of the CDR3 is TGTGCCAGCACTAAAAGAGGGGGCACCGGGGAGCTGTTTTTT.

The chain joins TRBV27 to TRBJ1-1; D is ambiguous. CDR3 size: 14 residues. The germline gives CDR1 MNHEY, CDR2 SMNVEV (reference sequence). Between the trimmed V and J ends, which lost 0 bases and 1 base, there was a span of 6 bases. CDR3 loop: CASSLSRQNTEAFF. The CDR3 region has the DNA TGTGCCAGCAGTTTATCTCGGCAGAACACTGAAGCTTTCTTT.

With regard to this clone: Being one base from a much bigger clone, this may be a read error. The V and J genes are TRBV5-1 and TRBJ1-3, with 9 bases lining up with TRBD1. Germline V gene sequence: CDR1 SGHRS, CDR2 YFSETQ. The CDR3 is made up of 15 amino acids. The CDR3 coding sequence is TGCGCCAGCAGCCAGGGGACAGGGACTGGAAGCACCATATATTTT. As protein: CASSQGTGTGSTIYF. Full variable domain (remainder filled in from reference TRBV5-1 and TRBJ1-3): KAGVTQTPRYLIKTRGQQVTLSCSPISGHRSVSWYQQTPGQGLQFLFEYFSETQRNKGNFPGRFSGRQFSNSRSEMNVSTLELGDSALYLCASSQGTGTGSTIYFGEGSWLTVV.

As regards this clone: A read error likely explains this, since a far larger clone differs by one base. The V gene is TRBV7-3, the J gene TRBJ2-5; D unclear. Germline CDR1 is SGHTA and CDR2 is FQGTGA. Between the trimmed V and J ends, which lost 2 bases and 1 base, there was a span of 5 bases. The CDR3 is 13 residues long. In DNA form, the CDR3 reads TGTGCCAGCAGCTTATCGGGCCAAGAGACCCAGTACTTC. Translated: CASSLSGQETQYF.

The chain carries TRBV5-1 and TRBJ1-2, with D unresolved. Trimming shortened V by 0 bases and J by 4 bases, and 13 bases separated the two germline ends. The CDR3 is 15 amino acids. Germline V lookup: CDR1 SGHRS, CDR2 YFSETQ. This CDR3 reads CASSLGPELSYGYTF. The CDR3 coding sequence is TGCGCCAGCAGCTTGGGGCCGGAGTTGAGCTATGGCTACACCTTC.

The chain couples TRBV6-5 to TRBJ1-1, with 8 bases identical to TRBD1. This CDR3 has 11 residues. Germline-derived CDR1 and CDR2 are MNHEY and SVGAGI. Unmatched junction bases numbered 5, after V lost 6 bases and J lost 11 bases. The DNA of the CDR3 is TGTGCCAGCAGCCCGGGACAGGAGGCTTTCTTT. Its protein product is CASSPGQEAFF.

The chain joins TRBV4-1 to TRBJ2-3; 7 nucleotides agree with TRBD1. The CDR3 contains 17 residues. CDR1 MGHRA and CDR2 YSYEKL come from the germline V gene. Unmatched junction bases numbered 8, after V lost 0 bases and J lost 2 bases. The CDR3 spells CASSQDGRTGTTDTQYF. The CDR3 nucleotides are TGCGCCAGCAGCCAAGATGGAAGGACAGGTACCACAGATACGCAGTATTTT.

The chain couples TRBV19 to TRBJ2-3; no clear D. V was clipped by 7 bases and J by 1 base, with 21 bases between them. The length of the CDR3 is 17 residues. Germline V gene data show CDR1 as LNHDA and CDR2 as SQIVND (reference sequence). In DNA, the CDR3 is TGTGCCAGTACCTCGGAGCCGTCCCCTTGGGGCACAGATACGCAGTATTTT. It encodes CASTSEPSPWGTDTQYF.

There are a few counts of this clone. The V and J genes are TRBV10-3 and TRBJ2-7; 13 bases agree with TRBD2. This CDR3 is 13 amino acids long. V shed 6 bases and J 6 bases; nucleotides not matched to a gene: 2. Germline lookup yields CDR1 ENHRY and CDR2 SYGVKD. The DNA for the CDR3 is TGTGCCATCAGGGGGACTAGCGGGGTCGAGCAGTACTTC. Protein sequence: CAIRGTSGVEQYF.

In regard to this clone: Only one base separates this from a far larger clonotype, so it likely reflects a read error. CDR3 DNA sequence: TGTGCCAGCAGCTCGGACCCTTCCAGGGGGATGAACACTGAAGCTTTCTTT. It encodes CASSSDPSRGMNTEAFF. The gene calls are TRBV5-6 and TRBJ1-1, with 7 bases fitting TRBD1. CDR3 length: 17 amino acids. With 3 bases clipped from V and 0 bases from J, the junction kept 11 bases outside the gene matches. Germline lookup yields CDR1 SGHDT and CDR2 YYEEEE. The entire variable domain, with the rest obtained from reference TRBV5-6 and TRBJ1-1, is as follows: DAGVTQSPTHLIKTRGQQVTLRCSPKSGHDTVSWYQQALGQGPQFIFQYYEEEERQRGNFPDRFSGHQFPNYSSELNVNALLLGDSALYLCASSSDPSRGMNTEAFFGQGTRLTVV.

The chain is built from TRBV25-1 and TRBJ2-1, with 8 bases matching TRBD2. CDR3 length: 16 amino acids. CDR1 MGHDK and CDR2 SYGVNS come from the germline V gene. V dropped 1 base and J dropped 0; count of bases not matched to a gene: 2. The CDR3 nucleotides read TGTGCCAGCAGTGAATCGAGCGGGAGCTCCTACAATGAGCAGTTCTTC. Its protein is CASSESSGSSYNEQFF.

The chain combines TRBV19 with TRBJ2-2; no reliable D call. This CDR3 contains 13 residues. Germline CDR1 and CDR2: LNHDA and SQIVND (reference sequence). V shed 3 bases and J shed 6 bases, with 8 bases lying between them. The CDR3 DNA reads as TGTGCCAGTAGTATTACGGGCCCCGGGGAGCTGTTTTTT. Its translation is CASSITGPGELFF.

This clone was observed a single time. The chain uses TRBV29-1 and TRBJ1-2, with 7 bases aligning to TRBD1. V trimming: 1 base; J trimming: 1 base; junction bases outside the gene matches: 9. CDR1 SQVTM and CDR2 ANQGSEA come from the germline V gene. The CDR3 contains 16 residues. CDR3 DNA sequence: TGCAGCGTTGAAGGGGCACGAGGGACAGTTAACTATGGCTACACCTTC. Protein: CSVEGARGTVNYGYTF. The complete variable domain, with remaining parts taken from reference TRBV29-1 and TRBJ1-2, reads SAVISQKPSRDICQRGTSLTIQCQVDSQVTMMFWYRQQPGQSLTLIATANQGSEATYESGFVIDKFPISRPNLTFSTLTVSNMSPEDSSIYLCSVEGARGTVNYGYTFGSGTRLTVV.

CDR3 in amino acids: CASTSGGGNEQYF. The CDR3 DNA is TGTGCCAGCACCTCCGGAGGGGGTAACGAGCAGTACTTC. The chain couples TRBV11-2 to TRBJ2-7, with D perhaps matching TRBD1 or TRBD2 (6 bases each). The germline V and J ends were trimmed by 7 bases and 5 bases, with 15 bases remaining between them. The length of the CDR3 is 13 residues. CDR1 and CDR2 from the germline V gene are SGHAT and FQNNGV.

This chain links TRBV9 with TRBJ2-2; TRBD2 agrees at 8 bases. This CDR3 is built from 17 residues. Looked up from germline, CDR1 is SGDLS and CDR2 is YYNGEE. Trimming at V came to 4 bases and at J to 0 bases, leaving 8 bases not matched to a gene. The CDR3 here is CASSLLSGGPNTGELFF. In nucleotides, the CDR3 is TGTGCCAGCAGCCTCCTATCGGGAGGGCCGAACACCGGGGAGCTGTTTTTT.

This clone has a single count. The V and J genes are TRBV5-6 and TRBJ2-1; no firm D call. This CDR3 region has 14 residues. V was clipped by 0 bases and J by 3 bases, with 7 bases between them. Germline V gives CDR1 SGHDT, CDR2 YYEEEE. The CDR3 is CASSLGRIYNEQFF. In nucleotides, the CDR3 is TGTGCCAGCAGCTTGGGACGCATCTACAATGAGCAGTTCTTC.

This clone was picked up many times. Other nucleotide sequences in the sample specify the same CDR3. This chain joins TRBV4-3 and TRBJ2-6, with unresolved D. The CDR3 length is 16 residues. Germline V lookup: CDR1 LGHNA, CDR2 YSLEER. Deletions cut 0 bases from V and 0 bases from J, with 6 bases between. CDR3 in amino acids: CASSQEMSSGANVLTF. The CDR3 nucleotides are TGCGCCAGCAGCCAAGAAATGAGCTCTGGGGCCAACGTCCTGACTTTC.

This clone was observed a handful of times. The rearrangement uses TRBV6-4 and TRBJ2-1; D may be TRBD1 (5 bases). This CDR3 has 15 amino acids. Germline CDR1 and CDR2: MRHNA and SNTAGT. V lost 6 bases to trimming and J lost 6 bases, with 18 bases between them. In nucleotides, the CDR3 is TGTGCCAGCAGCCCCCAGGGTGATAACACCAATGAGCAGTTCTTC. Translating it yields CASSPQGDNTNEQFF.

The J gene is TRBJ2-7, the V gene TRBV2, with TRBD1 identical over 8 bases. J was trimmed by 2 bases and V by 5 bases; bases with no gene match: 8. Germline V gene data show CDR1 as SNHLY and CDR2 as FYNNEI. CDR3 length equals 15 residues. The chain's CDR3 is CASSTTDRGPYEQYF. For the CDR3, the DNA is TGTGCCAGCAGTACCACCGACAGGGGACCCTACGAGCAGTACTTC.

This chain connects TRBV7-2 to TRBJ1-5, with no clear D. Germline CDR1 SGHTA, CDR2 FQGNSA. CDR3 length: 15 amino acids. Trimming removed 3 bases from V and 0 bases from J, with 9 bases in between. The CDR3 nucleotides are TGTGCCAGCAGCTTCGCGGATCCTAGCAATCAGCCCCAGCATTTT. It is translated as CASSFADPSNQPQHF.

The V and J genes are TRBV19 and TRBJ2-6, with TRBD1 identical over 9 bases. CDR1 and CDR2 from the germline V gene are LNHDA and SQIVND (reference sequence). This CDR3 comprises 16 residues. With 10 bases clipped from V and 0 bases from J, the junction kept 7 bases outside the gene matches. This chain's CDR3 is CATAGTGSSGANVLTF. In DNA, the CDR3 is TGTGCCACCGCCGGGACAGGGAGCTCTGGGGCCAACGTCCTGACTTTC.